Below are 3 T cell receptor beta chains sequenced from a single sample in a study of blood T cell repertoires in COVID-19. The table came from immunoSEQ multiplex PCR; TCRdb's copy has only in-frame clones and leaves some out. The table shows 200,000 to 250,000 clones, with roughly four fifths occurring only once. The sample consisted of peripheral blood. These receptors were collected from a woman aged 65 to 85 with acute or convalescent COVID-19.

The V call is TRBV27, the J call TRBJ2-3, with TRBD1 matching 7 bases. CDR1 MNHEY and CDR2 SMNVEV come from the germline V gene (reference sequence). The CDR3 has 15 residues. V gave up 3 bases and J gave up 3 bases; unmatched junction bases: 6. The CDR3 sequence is CASSFFTTGTDTQYF. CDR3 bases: TGTGCCAGCAGTTTCTTTACGACAGGGACAGATACGCAGTATTTT.

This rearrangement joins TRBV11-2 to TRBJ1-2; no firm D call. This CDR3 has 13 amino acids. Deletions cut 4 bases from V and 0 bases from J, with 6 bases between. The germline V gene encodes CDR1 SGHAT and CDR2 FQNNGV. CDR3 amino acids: CASSSNSNYGYTF. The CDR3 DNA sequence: TGTGCCAGCAGCTCCAACTCTAACTATGGCTACACCTTC.

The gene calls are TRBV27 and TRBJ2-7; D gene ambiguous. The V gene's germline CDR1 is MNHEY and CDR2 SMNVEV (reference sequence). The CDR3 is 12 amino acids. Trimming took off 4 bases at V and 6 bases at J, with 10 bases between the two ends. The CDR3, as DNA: TGTGCCAGCAGTTCGACTCTGGCCGAGCAGTACTTC. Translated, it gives CASSSTLAEQYF.